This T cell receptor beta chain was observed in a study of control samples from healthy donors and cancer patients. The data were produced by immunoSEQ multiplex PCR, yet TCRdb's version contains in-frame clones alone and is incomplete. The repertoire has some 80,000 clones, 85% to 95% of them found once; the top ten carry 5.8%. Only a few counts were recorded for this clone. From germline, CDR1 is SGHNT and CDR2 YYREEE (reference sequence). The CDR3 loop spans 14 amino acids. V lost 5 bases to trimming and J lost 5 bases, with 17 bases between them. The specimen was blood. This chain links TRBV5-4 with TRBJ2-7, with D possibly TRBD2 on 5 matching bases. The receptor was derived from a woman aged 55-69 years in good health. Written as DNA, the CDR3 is TGTGCCAGCAGTGTTAGCGACGTCGGTAACGAGCAGTACTTC. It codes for CASSVSDVGNEQYF.